This T cell receptor (beta chain) was obtained from a study of siplizumab effects on memory and regulatory T cells. Study-wide results and caveats: The study found naive T cells seemingly more diverse than memory cells and seemingly major alloresponse contributors. Sequences below about 10^-5 frequency were poorly captured, and few alloreactive clones mapped to unstimulated subsets.

Around 10^5 TCR templates per sample were sequenced. Assay: immunoSEQ multiplex PCR; the TCRdb copy retains only in-frame clones and omits some. The data contain some 65,000 clones, approximately 88% of them singletons. A remark on this clone: Antigen unknown.

Germline V lookup: CDR1 SGHRS, CDR2 YFSETQ. The V and J ends lost 4 bases and 5 bases, in that order; junction bases with no gene match: 7. The CDR3 extends over 15 amino acids. The chain links TRBV5-1 to TRBJ1-4; 8 bases line up with TRBD1. The sample taken for sequencing was Tregs sorted from blood. The clonotype originates from a human donor in good health. As DNA, the CDR3 is TGCGCCAGCAGCCACGACAGGGGTCGAAATGAAAAACTGTTTTTT. Translation: CASSHDRGRNEKLFF.